The present T cell receptor beta chain was sequenced within a study of cytomegalovirus exposure and HLA in healthy donors. Study overall: The 95 to 150 validation repertoires, a later analysis reported, used the same platform as the roughly 710 first-cohort repertoires.

Study conclusions and caveats: Rare TCR sequences predominated, though certain public TCRs were found in many donors. Specific recognition of CMV antigens was confirmed in vitro for three chains (all CMV-associated).

In the case of this clone: The antigen remains undetermined.

The V and J ends lost 8 bases and 4 bases, in that order; junction bases with no gene match: 4. Germline V gives CDR1 GTSNPN, CDR2 SVGIG (reference sequence). The CDR3 totals 13 residues. Sequenced by immunoSEQ multiplex PCR; TCRdb stores in-frame clones only, minus some. The sample contains roughly 180,000 clones, about four fifths of which appear only once. The sample taken for sequencing was PBMCs. The rearrangement joins TRBV30 to TRBJ2-1, with 11 bases matching TRBD2. The sequence derives from a man between 18 and 29 years old in good health and CMV-seropositive. Here the CDR3 reads CAETSGAYNEQFF. CDR3 bases: TGTGCCGAGACTAGCGGGGCTTACAATGAGCAGTTCTTC.